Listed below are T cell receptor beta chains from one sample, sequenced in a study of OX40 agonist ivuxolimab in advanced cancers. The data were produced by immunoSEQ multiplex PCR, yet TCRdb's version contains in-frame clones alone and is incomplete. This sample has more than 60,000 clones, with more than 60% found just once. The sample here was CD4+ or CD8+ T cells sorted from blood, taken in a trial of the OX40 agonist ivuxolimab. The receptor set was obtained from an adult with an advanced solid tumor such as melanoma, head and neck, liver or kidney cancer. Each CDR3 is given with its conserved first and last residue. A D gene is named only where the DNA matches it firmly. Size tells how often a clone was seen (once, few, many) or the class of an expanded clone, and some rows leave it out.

TGTGCCAGCTCACCGGGACTCCTAAACACCGGGGAGCTGTTTTTT CASSPGLLNTGELFF . TRBJ2-2 . TRBV18
TGTGCCAGTAGTATTAGGAACACTGAAGCTTTCTTT CASSIRNTEAFF . TRBJ1-1 . TRBV19
TGTGCCAGTGTACCGGGACAGGCCGCCATCAGCTCCTACAATGAGCAGTTCTTC CASVPGQAAISSYNEQFF TRBD1 TRBJ2-1 . TRBV28
TGTGCCAGCAGCTTATCGGGGCAGACCCAGTACTTC CASSLSGQTQYF . TRBJ2-5 . TRBV7-6
TGTGCCAGCTCTACGACCGGGCCGTATAGCAATCAGCCCCAGCATTTT CASSTTGPYSNQPQHF . TRBJ1-5 . TRBV7-3
TGCGCCAGCAGCCAAGGTAGTGGGGAGGCTACGCAGTATTTT CASSQGSGEATQYF . TRBJ2-3 few TRBV4-1
TGTGCCAGCAGCTTTCTTGGCGGGGGAACCGCCGGGGAGCTGTTTTTT CASSFLGGGTAGELFF TRBD2 TRBJ2-2 once TRBV7-9
TGCGCCAGCAGCGTGACAGGGGTGCAAGAGACCCAGTACTTC CASSVTGVQETQYF TRBD1 TRBJ2-5 . TRBV5-1
TGTGCCAGCAGTCCGTCAGCCCGCCCCGAAAAACTGTTTTTT CASSPSARPEKLFF . TRBJ1-4 . TRBV28
TGTGCCACCAGCCCCATGGGGCAGACCTCAAACATTCAGTACTTC CATSPMGQTSNIQYF . TRBJ2-4 . TRBV15
TGTGCCAGCATTATAGGGCGTAATCAGCCCCAGCATTTT CASIIGRNQPQHF . TRBJ1-5 . TRBV6-1
TGTGCCAGCAGCCCAGGGCGACGGGAGACCCAGTACTTC CASSPGRRETQYF . TRBJ2-5 . TRBV9
TGTGCCAGCTCACCACCACGCGCCGGGGGGGCCTCTGGTGAGCAGTTCTTC CASSPPRAGGASGEQFF TRBD2 TRBJ2-1 . TRBV18
TGTGCCAGTAGTATCCTCACACGTGCCGGGGAGCTGTTTTTT CASSILTRAGELFF . TRBJ2-2 . TRBV19
TGTGCCAGCAGTTACCGGTGGGGCTACGAGCAGTACTTC CASSYRWGYEQYF . TRBJ2-7 . TRBV6-5
TGTGCCAGCAGGCAGGGGGCCATCACCGGGGAGCTGTTTTTT CASRQGAITGELFF TRBD1 TRBJ2-2 . TRBV6-4
TGTGCCAGCAGCGTAGGGGTAGGCCCACAAGAGACCCAGTACTTC CASSVGVGPQETQYF . TRBJ2-5 . TRBV9
TGTGCCAGCAGCTTAGACGGGGGAGACTACAATGAGCAGTTCTTC CASSLDGGDYNEQFF . TRBJ2-1 . TRBV7-3
TGCGCCAGCAGCCAAGGGCGGTTAGTTCAAAATACGCAGTATTTT CASSQGRLVQNTQYF . TRBJ2-3 few TRBV4-1
TGTGCCTGGAGTGTCGGCGGGAGATCAGATACGCAGTATTTT CAWSVGGRSDTQYF TRBD2 TRBJ2-3 . TRBV30
TGTGCCACCAGCACAGGTAGAGATGTCAATCAGCCCCAGCATTTT CATSTGRDVNQPQHF . TRBJ1-5 . TRBV10-3
TGTGCCAGCAGCCTATTGGGATCCTACAATGAGCAGTTCTTC CASSLLGSYNEQFF . TRBJ2-1 . TRBV7-2
TGTGCCAGCAGCCCTCGAGATAGCGGGGGAAACTCCTACGAGCAGTACTTC CASSPRDSGGNSYEQYF TRBD2 TRBJ2-7 few TRBV7-3
TGTGCCAGCAGCTTCAGGACTAGCGGGGTATCCTACGAGCAGTACTTC CASSFRTSGVSYEQYF TRBD2 TRBJ2-7 . TRBV5-5
TGTGCCAGCAGTGAAAGGTTCCCTACAGGGACCTATGGCTACACCTTC CASSERFPTGTYGYTF . TRBJ1-2 few TRBV2
TGTGCCACCAGCGCCCCCCCCGGGGAGCTGTTTTTT CATSAPPGELFF . TRBJ2-2 . TRBV15
TGTGCTAGTGGTTTGAGCCAGGGCGAGACCCAGTACTTC CASGLSQGETQYF . TRBJ2-5 . TRBV12-5
TGTGCCAGCAGCCTATTCTCGGGCCAAGAGACCCAGTACTTC CASSLFSGQETQYF . TRBJ2-5 . TRBV5-6
TGTGCCAGTAGTATCGCACAGCCTGGAAACACCATATATTTT CASSIAQPGNTIYF . TRBJ1-3 . TRBV19
TGTGCCAGCAGCTTTGACAGGAACACTGAAGCTTTCTTT CASSFDRNTEAFF . TRBJ1-1 . TRBV5-6
TGTGCCAGCAGCATCAGGACAGGGAGCACTGAAGCTTTCTTT CASSIRTGSTEAFF TRBD1 TRBJ1-1 . TRBV2
TGTGCCAGTAGGACAGGACAGTTTAACTATGGCTACACCTTC CASRTGQFNYGYTF . TRBJ1-2 few TRBV19
TGTGCCAGTAGTACCAAGGGGCGCTCCCTCGGGGAGACCCAGTACTTC CASSTKGRSLGETQYF . TRBJ2-5 . TRBV19
TGTGCCAGCTCACCAGTCGGCAACAATGAGCAGTTCTTC CASSPVGNNEQFF . TRBJ2-1 . TRBV18
TGTGCCAGCAGCCCCGGGGAGAGCCAAGGGCAGTACTTC CASSPGESQGQYF . TRBJ2-7 few TRBV11-3
TGTGCCAGCAAAGGCGGGAGCTCGGTCAATGAGCAGTTCTTC CASKGGSSVNEQFF TRBD2 TRBJ2-1 . TRBV6-1
TGTGCCACAGGAGCGGGAGGCGAGACAGATACGCAGTATTTT CATGAGGETDTQYF TRBD2 TRBJ2-3 . TRBV5-3
TGCGCCAGCAGCGTCGCGATAAGCACAGATACGCAGTATTTT CASSVAISTDTQYF . TRBJ2-3 . TRBV5-1
TGTGCCAGCAGCTTAAGGCTAACAGGTGGGCTCTACGAGCAGTACTTC CASSLRLTGGLYEQYF . TRBJ2-7 . TRBV5-6
TGTGCCAGCAGCCCTAGGGGGGAGGGCCGCTATGGCTACACCTTC CASSPRGEGRYGYTF . TRBJ1-2 once TRBV5-4
TGTGCCAGCAGCCCGACAGGGGGCTCCTACGAGCAGTACTTC CASSPTGGSYEQYF TRBD1 TRBJ2-7 . TRBV7-2
TGTGCCAGCAGCCTAACAGGGGGCAACGGTCAGCCCCAGCATTTT CASSLTGGNGQPQHF TRBD1 TRBJ1-5 . TRBV7-9
TGTGCCAGTATGCGGGCTGAGGGGAGCAATCAGCCCCAGCATTTT CASMRAEGSNQPQHF . TRBJ1-5 . TRBV2
TGTGCCAGCAGCAAAGCGCGATGTCCCCTCCACTTT CASSKARCPLHF . TRBJ1-6 . TRBV21-1
TGCAGCGCAACAGAGGGCAGGGAGACCCAGTACTTC CSATEGRETQYF . TRBJ2-5 few TRBV29-1
TGTGCCAGCAGTGACAGTGAGACAGGGGTGAACACTGAAGCTTTCTTT CASSDSETGVNTEAFF TRBD1 TRBJ1-1 . TRBV6-1
TGTGCCAGCAGCGCCGGGACAACTTACAATGAGCAGTTCTTC CASSAGTTYNEQFF . TRBJ2-1 . TRBV5-5
TGTGCCATCAGTGAGGGGAGGGCTCCCTACGAGCAGTACTTC CAISEGRAPYEQYF TRBD2 TRBJ2-7 . TRBV10-3
TGTGCCAGCAGCTTAAGGGGCGGGTTGGGCTACACCTTC CASSLRGGLGYTF . TRBJ1-2 few TRBV7-2
TGTGCCAGCACCCGCGGGACAGCGAGGGGCTATGGCTACACCTTC CASTRGTARGYGYTF TRBD1 TRBJ1-2 . TRBV6-5
TGTGCCAGCACCGGAGAGACCCAGTACTTC CASTGETQYF . TRBJ2-5 . TRBV7-9
TGCAGCGTTGGAGGGATTCGCAACACTGAAGCTTTCTTT CSVGGIRNTEAFF . TRBJ1-1 . TRBV29-1
TGTGCCAGCCGGACAGCCGGGGAGCTGTTTTTT CASRTAGELFF . TRBJ2-2 . TRBV2